This T cell receptor (beta chain) was documented in a study of blood T cell repertoires in COVID-19. Study overall: The United States, Italy and Spain were the sources of the acute and convalescent COVID-19 samples. PBMCs, B-cell-depleted T cells, or T cells provided the cDNA or gDNA that made up the material.

The V segment lost 8 bases and the J segment 4 bases; nucleotides outside the gene matches: 15. CDR1 SQVTM and CDR2 ANQGSEA come from the germline V gene. The CDR3 contains 16 residues. Per the original data handling: Amplification from reference gene primers served as the basis for estimated nucleated cell counts. The method was immunoSEQ multiplex PCR; TCRdb's version includes in-frame clones alone and lacks a portion of them. The DNA gave D and trimming, while V, J and clone size come from that table. The sample contains 250,000 to 300,000 clones, 88% of which appear only once. What was sequenced was PBMCs or T cells enriched from blood (not recorded which). This sequence was found in a woman younger than 45 who had recovered from COVID-19. The chain links TRBV29-1 to TRBJ2-1, with 9 bases matching TRBD2. CDR3 loop: CSTKGLAGGFYNEQFF. CDR3 sequence (DNA): TGCAGCACAAAGGGGCTGGCGGGGGGGTTTTACAATGAGCAGTTCTTC.